Each of the 19 T cell receptor beta chains below was sequenced from the same sample in a study of OX40 agonist ivuxolimab in advanced cancers. Assay: immunoSEQ multiplex PCR; the TCRdb copy retains only in-frame clones and omits some. Found here are about 72,000 clones, 81% of them singletons; the top ten hold around 5%. Sequences were derived from CD4+ or CD8+ T cells sorted from blood, sampled in a trial of the OX40 agonist ivuxolimab. These receptors originate from an adult with an advanced solid tumor such as melanoma, head and neck, liver or kidney cancer.

This clone was recorded once. The V gene is TRBV19, the J gene TRBJ1-1; D unclear. Germline V CDR1 and CDR2: LNHDA, SQIVND (reference sequence). Deletions cut 3 bases from V and 13 bases from J, with 15 bases between. The CDR3 has 12 residues. CDR3 amino acids: CASSIGGVTVFF. The CDR3 nucleotides are TGTGCCAGTAGTATTGGTGGGGTTACAGTTTTCTTT.

V gene TRBV5-5 combines with J gene TRBJ2-7, with 9 positions matching TRBD2. The CDR3 has 15 residues. Germline V lookup: CDR1 SGHKS, CDR2 YYEKEE (reference sequence). V was pared by 0 bases and J by 9 bases, with 10 bases of the junction left unmatched. The CDR3 DNA sequence: TGTGCCAGCAGCTTGGGGGATAGCGGGGGCACAGGGCAGTACTTC. Protein product: CASSLGDSGGTGQYF.

This clone occurred a few times. The chain links TRBV19 to TRBJ1-3; D remains ambiguous. V lost 7 bases to trimming and J lost 0 bases, with 13 bases between them. CDR1 and CDR2 (germline): LNHDA, SQIVND (reference sequence). There are 15 residues in the CDR3. The CDR3 sequence is CASTLGGISGNTIYF. In DNA, the CDR3 is TGTGCCAGTACCTTAGGAGGCATCTCTGGAAACACCATATATTTT.

The chain joins TRBV11-2 to TRBJ2-2, with a tentative D call TRBD2 (6 bases). V lost 8 bases and J 4 bases, leaving 20 bases between the germline ends. Germline V gene data show CDR1 as SGHAT and CDR2 as FQNNGV. The CDR3 totals 16 residues. Here the CDR3 DNA reads TGTGCCAGCCGGAAAATCTCTAGCGCTACCACCGGGGAGCTGTTTTTT. Translated: CASRKISSATTGELFF.

The V and J genes are TRBV6-1 and TRBJ1-2; no firm D call. CDR1 MNHNS and CDR2 SASEGT come from the germline V gene. Between the trimmed V and J ends, which lost 8 bases and 5 bases, there was a span of 15 bases. The CDR3 consists of 13 residues. The DNA of the CDR3 is TGTGCCAGCCACGCGGCAGCCTTATATGGCTACACCTTC. It specifies CASHAAALYGYTF.

The V gene is TRBV5-6, the J gene TRBJ2-1, with 9 positions matching TRBD2. The junction had 14 bases not matched to a gene; V was cut back by 4 bases and J by 0 bases. Germline loops: CDR1 SGHDT, CDR2 YYEEEE. The CDR3 covers 19 residues. CDR3 in amino acids: CASSLTSGLLPSSYNEQFF. The CDR3 DNA reads as TGTGCCAGCAGCCTGACTAGCGGCCTACTTCCGAGCTCCTACAATGAGCAGTTCTTC.

J is TRBJ2-7 and V is TRBV2, with TRBD1 matching over 8 bases. The CDR3 sequence is 15 residues long. The V gene's germline CDR1 is SNHLY and CDR2 FYNNEI. Losses at the gene ends were 3 bases for V and 1 base for J; bases not matched to a gene: 5. The CDR3 coding sequence is TGTGCCAGCAGTGAGAGACAGGGGCATTCCTACGAGCAGTACTTC. This gives the protein CASSERQGHSYEQYF.

The gene calls are TRBV19 and TRBJ1-5; 7 nucleotides line up with TRBD1. This CDR3 is 15 amino acids long. Per germline, CDR1 LNHDA and CDR2 SQIVND (reference sequence). J lost 7 bases, V lost 2 bases, and 8 bases had no gene match. In DNA form, the CDR3 reads TGTGCCAGTAGTATACTCGACAGGGAGCGACAGCCCCAGCATTTT. Translated: CASSILDRERQPQHF.

The rearrangement joins TRBV2 to TRBJ1-2; no definite D call. The CDR3 covers 17 residues. V shed 4 bases and J shed 4 bases, with 22 bases lying between them. Germline V lookup: CDR1 SNHLY, CDR2 FYNNEI. DNA of the CDR3: TGTGCCAGCAGTGGCGATTTGGGCAGGCCGATGGCCTATGGCTACACCTTC. Translated, it gives CASSGDLGRPMAYGYTF.

This chain links TRBV6-1 with TRBJ1-5, with D unclear. CDR1 is MNHNS, CDR2 SASEGT, per germline. The CDR3 spans 16 residues. The V and J ends lost 4 bases and 5 bases respectively, with 18 bases between them. The CDR3 here is CASSASNVRRDQPQHF. For the CDR3, the DNA is TGTGCCAGCAGTGCTTCGAATGTCCGGCGGGATCAGCCCCAGCATTTT.

The rearrangement uses TRBV5-1 and TRBJ1-1; possibly TRBD1 for D (5 bases). V was pared by 4 bases and J by 1 base, with 14 bases between. Germline CDR1 reads SGHRS; CDR2 reads YFSETQ. CDR3 size: 15 residues. CDR3 region: CASSPGGAANTEAFF. As DNA, the CDR3 is TGCGCCAGCAGCCCTGGAGGGGCCGCGAACACTGAAGCTTTCTTT.

The V call is TRBV6-5, the J call TRBJ2-5; tentative D call: TRBD2 (5 bases). This CDR3 region has 15 residues. Germline assignment: CDR1 MNHEY and CDR2 SVGAGI. Trimming removed 6 bases from V and 4 bases from J, with 18 bases in between. CDR3 amino acids: CASSPRVTLGETQYF. CDR3 nucleotides: TGTGCCAGCAGCCCGCGGGTCACCCTGGGAGAGACCCAGTACTTC.

This sequence joins TRBV4-1 and TRBJ2-1; 13 bases fit TRBD2. V lost 1 base, J lost 0 bases, and 12 bases stayed unmatched. CDR3 length: 21 residues. Germline lookup yields CDR1 MGHRA and CDR2 YSYEKL. CDR3 protein: CASSQVWTSGSSRGSYNEQFF. DNA of the CDR3: TGCGCCAGCAGCCAAGTATGGACTAGCGGGAGTTCCCGAGGCTCCTACAATGAGCAGTTCTTC.

The table lists this clone with a few counts. V is TRBV11-2 and J is TRBJ1-2, with D perhaps TRBD1 (6 bases). V lost 4 bases and J lost 3, with 9 bases in between. CDR1 is SGHAT and CDR2 is FQNNGV in the germline V gene. This CDR3 spans 13 amino acids. The DNA for the CDR3 is TGTGCCAGCAGCTCGGACAGAGACTATGGCTACACCTTC. As protein: CASSSDRDYGYTF.

The CDR3: CASSPSGRGTDTQYF. For the CDR3, the DNA is TGTGCCAGCTCACCCTCGGGCAGGGGAACAGATACGCAGTATTTT. The chain joins TRBV18 to TRBJ2-3; possible D gene TRBD1, 6 bases. Trimming cost V 3 bases and J 3 bases, with 13 bases left between them. The germline gives CDR1 KGHSH, CDR2 LQKENI. The CDR3 has 15 residues.

To note about this clone: A read error may produce the germline difference seen at one junction end. The DNA of the CDR3 is TGTGCCAGCAGTGCTCCGGGACTAGGGACCTACGAGCAGTGCTTC. Translated: CASSAPGLGTYEQCF. The chain is built from TRBV6-6 and TRBJ2-7, with 8 bases identical to TRBD2. Looked up from germline, CDR1 is MNHNY and CDR2 is SVGAGI (reference sequence). This CDR3 contains 15 residues.

The chain is built from TRBV7-2 and TRBJ2-3, with 8 bases aligning to TRBD2. J lost 1 base, V lost 3 bases, and 0 bases had no gene match. CDR3 length equals 14 residues. The germline V gene has CDR1 SGHTA and CDR2 FQGNSA. In nucleotides, the CDR3 is TGTGCCAGCAGCTTTAGCGGGGGCACAGATACGCAGTATTTT. It codes for CASSFSGGTDTQYF.

This clone was found a few times. This chain joins TRBV7-9 and TRBJ1-1, with a tentative D call TRBD1 (5 bases). Trimming stripped 3 bases from V and 3 bases from J, with 11 bases between. The germline V gene encodes CDR1 SEHNR and CDR2 FQNEAQ (reference sequence). The CDR3 consists of 14 residues. The CDR3 nucleotides read TGTGCCAGCAGCTTGCATACAGGAGACACTGAAGCTTTCTTT. Translating gives CASSLHTGDTEAFF.

The V gene is TRBV11-3, the J gene TRBJ1-6; D gene uncertain. CDR3 length: 15 amino acids. V was cut by 1 base and J by 10 bases, with 14 bases left in between. Per germline, CDR1 SGHNT and CDR2 YENEEA. The chain's CDR3 is CASSLGGDPRSPLHF. DNA of the CDR3: TGTGCCAGCAGCTTAGGGGGAGATCCAAGGTCACCCCTCCACTTT.